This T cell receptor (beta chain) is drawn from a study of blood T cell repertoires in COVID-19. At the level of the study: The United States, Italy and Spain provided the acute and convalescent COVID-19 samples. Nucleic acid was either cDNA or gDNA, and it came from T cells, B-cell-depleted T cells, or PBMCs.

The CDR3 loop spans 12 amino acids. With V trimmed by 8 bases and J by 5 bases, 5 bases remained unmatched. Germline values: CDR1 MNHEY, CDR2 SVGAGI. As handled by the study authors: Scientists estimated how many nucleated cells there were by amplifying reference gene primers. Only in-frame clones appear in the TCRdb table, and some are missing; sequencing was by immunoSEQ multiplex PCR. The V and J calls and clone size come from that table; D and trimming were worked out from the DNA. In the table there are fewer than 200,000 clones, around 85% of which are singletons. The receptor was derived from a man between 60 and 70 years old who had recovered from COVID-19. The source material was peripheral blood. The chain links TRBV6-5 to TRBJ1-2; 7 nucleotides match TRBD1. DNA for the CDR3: TGTGCCAGCCAATCGACAGGGTATGGCTACACCTTC. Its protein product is CASQSTGYGYTF.